Below, 32 T cell receptor beta chains from the same sample are listed, as sequenced in a study of blood T cell repertoires in COVID-19. TCRdb's table, derived via immunoSEQ multiplex PCR, lists solely in-frame clones and lacks some. The sample carries 35,000 to 45,000 clones, 80% to 90% recorded once. Source material: peripheral blood. Receptors were obtained from a human donor in a cohort sampled during active COVID-19.

This sequence joins TRBV7-2 and TRBJ1-2; D not resolved. The V gene lost 5 bases and the J gene lost 0 bases, with 22 bases spanning the gap. The germline V gene has CDR1 SGHTA and CDR2 FQGNSA. The CDR3 length is 18 residues. Here the CDR3 DNA reads TGTGCCAGCAGCCCCCAGGCATCGCGGGGAAACACTAACTATGGCTACACCTTC. Protein: CASSPQASRGNTNYGYTF. Full variable domain (missing parts from reference TRBV7-2 and TRBJ1-2): GAGVSQSPSNKVTEKGKDVELRCDPISGHTALYWYRQSLGQGLEFLIYFQGNSAPDKSGLPSDRFSAERTGGSVSTLTIQRTQQEDSAVYLCASSPQASRGNTNYGYTFGSGTRLTVV.

The V call is TRBV28, the J call TRBJ2-5; TRBD2 aligns across 9 bases. Germline V gene sequence: CDR1 MDHEN, CDR2 SYDVKM. J was trimmed by 7 bases and V by 7 bases; bases with no gene match: 13. The CDR3 runs to 15 residues. This CDR3 reads CASKTFAGGAGTQYF. The CDR3 DNA is TGTGCCAGCAAAACCTTCGCGGGGGGGGCGGGGACCCAGTACTTC. Full variable domain (missing parts from reference TRBV28 and TRBJ2-5): DVKVTQSSRYLVKRTGEKVFLECVQDMDHENMFWYRQDPGLGLRLIYFSYDVKMKEKGDIPEGYSVSREKKERFSLILESASTNQTSMYLCASKTFAGGAGTQYFGPGTRLLVL.

The chain employs TRBV6-1 and TRBJ2-5, with 9 bases fitting TRBD1. The CDR3 runs 16 residues. Looked up from germline, CDR1 is MNHNS and CDR2 is SASEGT. Trimming took 4 bases from V and 0 from J; bases not matched to a gene: 6. The DNA for the CDR3 is TGTGCCAGCAGTGTCATCGGGACAGGGTACCAAGAGACCCAGTACTTC. Residues: CASSVIGTGYQETQYF.

Turning to this clone: Other DNA sequences within the sample encode an identical CDR3. The chain links TRBV7-2 to TRBJ2-1; D may be TRBD2 (5 bases). The germline gives CDR1 SGHTA, CDR2 FQGNSA. Trimming shortened V by 0 bases and J by 3 bases, and 6 bases separated the two germline ends. This CDR3 comprises 14 residues. CDR3 sequence reads: CASSLAGVYNEQFF. CDR3 nucleotides: TGTGCCAGCAGCTTAGCGGGAGTCTACAATGAGCAGTTCTTC.

The table lists this clone with a few counts. The gene calls are TRBV27 and TRBJ2-7; TRBD2 aligns across 9 bases. The CDR3 is 13 amino acids. Per germline, CDR1 MNHEY and CDR2 SMNVEV (reference sequence). V lost 7 bases, J lost 4 bases, and 5 bases stayed unmatched. The CDR3: CASTAAGGYEQYF. Written as DNA, the CDR3 is TGTGCCAGCACTGCGGCGGGGGGGTACGAGCAGTACTTC.

The rearrangement links TRBV6-5 to TRBJ2-7; the D gene is possibly TRBD2 (6 bases). Germline assignment: CDR1 MNHEY and CDR2 SVGAGI. V was cut by 0 bases and J by 6 bases, with 15 bases left in between. CDR3 length: 15 residues. The DNA of the CDR3 is TGTGCCAGCAGTTACTCGTTCACTAGCCCCGCCGAGCAGTACTTC. Translated: CASSYSFTSPAEQYF.

The V and J genes are TRBV5-1 and TRBJ2-5, with 12 bases matching TRBD2. Trimming took 4 bases from V and 5 from J; bases not matched to a gene: 9. The CDR3 is made up of 16 amino acids. The germline V gene encodes CDR1 SGHRS and CDR2 YFSETQ. CDR3 region: CASSLGLAGLGETQYF. The CDR3, as DNA: TGCGCCAGCAGCCTAGGACTAGCGGGGCTCGGGGAGACCCAGTACTTC.

The CDR3 region has the DNA TGTGCCAGCTCACCACTGCCCCCACTCCGGACAGATTCTGGAAACACCATATATTTT. This codes for CASSPLPPLRTDSGNTIYF. J is TRBJ1-3 and V is TRBV18; weak D call: TRBD1 (6 bases). CDR3 length equals 19 residues. Looked up from germline, CDR1 is KGHSH and CDR2 is LQKENI. The ends were cut back, 1 base at V and 1 base at J, with 20 bases in the middle.

For the CDR3, the DNA is TGTGCCAGCAGTATTATGGAGGGTTCAGAGCAGTACTTC. This codes for CASSIMEGSEQYF. The chain is built from TRBV7-9 and TRBJ2-7; a weak D match, TRBD2 (6 bases). This CDR3 is built from 13 residues. The germline CDR1 and CDR2 sequences are SEHNR and FQNEAQ (reference sequence). V was shortened by 6 bases and J by 7 bases, with 16 bases between the two germline ends.

V gene TRBV19 combines with J gene TRBJ2-1; D is uncertain. Germline V gene lookup returns CDR1 LNHDA and CDR2 SQIVND (reference sequence). V dropped 1 base and J dropped 6 bases, with 4 bases sitting between them. CDR3 length: 12 amino acids. The CDR3 DNA sequence: TGTGCCAGTAGTATAGGAGCCAATGAGCAGTTCTTC. It yields the protein CASSIGANEQFF.

V and J are TRBV7-2 and TRBJ1-6, with 7 bases aligning to TRBD1. Losses at the gene ends were 7 bases for V and 7 bases for J; bases not matched to a gene: 10. This CDR3 spans 15 amino acids. Germline CDR1 and CDR2: SGHTA and FQGNSA. CDR3 DNA: TGTGCCAGCACCCCACCGGGGACAGCGAATTCACCCCTCCACTTT. It is translated as CASTPPGTANSPLHF.

The genes are TRBV6-5 and TRBJ2-7; D possibly corresponds to TRBD2 (5 bases). CDR1 is MNHEY, CDR2 SVGAGI, per germline. Deletions cut 0 bases from V and 2 bases from J, with 8 bases between. The CDR3 runs to 14 residues. DNA of the CDR3: TGTGCCAGCAGTTACTCGCTAGCCGCCTACGAGCAGTACTTC. Amino acids: CASSYSLAAYEQYF.

The rearrangement links TRBV7-9 to TRBJ1-2; 8 bases map to TRBD1. Germline V gives CDR1 SEHNR, CDR2 FQNEAQ (reference sequence). CDR3 length: 11 amino acids. The CDR3 coding sequence is TGTGCGACAGGGGCGAGCTATGGCTACACCTTC. Its protein product is CATGASYGYTF.

The chain links TRBV10-3 to TRBJ1-2; 8 positions match TRBD1. The V gene's germline CDR1 is ENHRY and CDR2 SYGVKD. The length of the CDR3 is 13 residues. V was pared by 6 bases and J by 3 bases, with 3 bases of the junction left unmatched. The CDR3 loop is CAISRDRYYGYTF. The CDR3 nucleotides read TGTGCCATCAGCCGGGACAGGTACTATGGCTACACCTTC.

The chain has TRBV12-3 or TRBV12-4 and TRBJ2-1; perhaps TRBD1 as D (6 bases). The CDR3 loop spans 13 amino acids. Trimming took off 6 bases at V and 7 bases at J, with 13 bases between the two ends. The CDR3 loop reads CASSRGRRNEQFF. In DNA, the CDR3 is TGTGCCAGCAGCAGGGGTCGACGGAATGAGCAGTTCTTC.

The rearrangement links TRBV9 to TRBJ2-6, with a weak D call TRBD1 (6 bases). The CDR3 totals 17 residues. Germline V CDR1 and CDR2: SGDLS, YYNGEE. The V end lost 4 bases, the J end lost 0 bases, and 14 bases lay between the germline ends. The CDR3 is CASSPRQVLSGANVLTF. The CDR3 coding sequence is TGTGCCAGCAGCCCCCGACAGGTTCTCTCTGGGGCCAACGTCCTGACTTTC. The full variable domain, its missing parts supplied by reference TRBV9 and TRBJ2-6, is DSGVTQTPKHLITATGQRVTLRCSPRSGDLSVYWYQQSLDQGLQFLIQYYNGEERAKGNILERFSAQQFPDLHSELNLSSLELGDSALYFCASSPRQVLSGANVLTFGAGSRLTVL.

This sequence joins TRBV29-1 and TRBJ2-7; possible D gene TRBD2, 5 bases. Trimming took off 4 bases at V and 3 bases at J, with 10 bases between the two ends. Germline V gene lookup returns CDR1 SQVTM and CDR2 ANQGSEA. The CDR3 is 12 amino acids. The CDR3 loop reads CSVGGGIYEQYF. CDR3 nucleotides: TGCAGCGTTGGCGGAGGAATCTACGAGCAGTACTTC.

The V gene is TRBV4-2, the J gene TRBJ2-3; D perhaps matches TRBD2 (6 bases). The CDR3 has 20 amino acids. Germline V gene data show CDR1 as LGHNA and CDR2 as YNFKEQ. Trimming took off 0 bases at V and 2 bases at J, with 24 bases between the two ends. The CDR3 bases are TGTGCCAGCAGCCAAGATCGCGGGGACCTGACCACTTACCTCACAGATACGCAGTATTTT. It codes for CASSQDRGDLTTYLTDTQYF.

The rearrangement links TRBV27 to TRBJ1-1; no reliable D call. Trimming pared 5 bases from V and 5 bases from J, leaving 12 bases between. The CDR3 is made up of 13 amino acids. Germline CDR1 is MNHEY and CDR2 is SMNVEV (reference sequence). The CDR3, as DNA: TGTGCCAGCAGTCGTGAAGGAGGAACTGAAGCTTTCTTT. It translates to CASSREGGTEAFF.

This clone has just one count. The V gene is TRBV4-1, the J gene TRBJ2-5; TRBD2 matches at 7 bases. Germline values: CDR1 MGHRA, CDR2 YSYEKL. The J segment lost 5 bases and the V segment lost 0 bases, leaving 9 bases of the junction unmatched. There are 16 residues in the CDR3. CDR3 region: CASSQDRGDWWETQYF. CDR3 nucleotides: TGCGCCAGCAGCCAAGATCGGGGGGACTGGTGGGAGACCCAGTACTTC.

The gene calls are TRBV5-1 and TRBJ2-7; D is unclear. V lost 0 bases to trimming and J lost 2 bases, with 12 bases between them. CDR3 length equals 15 residues. CDR1 SGHRS and CDR2 YFSETQ come from the germline V gene. CDR3 nucleotide sequence: TGCGCCAGCAGCTTGGCCGGTCGCGGTACCTACGAGCAGTACTTC. Its translation: CASSLAGRGTYEQYF. Based on the CDR3 plus reference TRBV5-1 and TRBJ2-7, the full variable domain is KAGVTQTPRYLIKTRGQQVTLSCSPISGHRSVSWYQQTPGQGLQFLFEYFSETQRNKGNFPGRFSGRQFSNSRSEMNVSTLELGDSALYLCASSLAGRGTYEQYFGPGTRLTVT.

The chain recombines TRBV6-2 or TRBV6-3 with TRBJ2-7, with 8 bases identical to TRBD1. V lost 6 bases and J lost 5; bases outside the gene matches: 9. CDR3 length: 14 residues. CDR1 is MNHEY, CDR2 SVGEGT, per germline. In DNA form, the CDR3 reads TGTGCCAGCAGCCGTACAGGGGGGCGGGACGAGCAGTACTTC. This sequence encodes CASSRTGGRDEQYF.

V gene TRBV30 combines with J gene TRBJ2-1; 9 bases fit TRBD1. The V gene's germline CDR1 is GTSNPN and CDR2 SVGIG (reference sequence). The CDR3 spans 15 residues. V lost 1 base to trimming and J lost 1 base; unmatched junction nucleotides: 2. CDR3: CAWSGGQGSYNEQFF. CDR3 in DNA: TGTGCCTGGAGTGGGGGACAGGGATCCTACAATGAGCAGTTCTTC.

V is TRBV6-2 or TRBV6-3 and J is TRBJ2-1; 13 positions match TRBD2. Looked up from germline, CDR1 is MNHEY and CDR2 is SVGEGT. This CDR3 is built from 15 residues. Trimming cost V 6 bases and J 7 bases; bases outside gene matches: 6. The CDR3 loop is CASSQGLAGLNEQFF. The CDR3 nucleotides read TGTGCCAGCAGCCAGGGACTAGCGGGGTTAAATGAGCAGTTCTTC.

Concerning this clone: One end of the junction is discordant with germline, which a read error may explain. The chain combines TRBV10-3 with TRBJ1-3, with 10 nucleotides matching TRBD1. This CDR3 spans 12 amino acids. Germline V CDR1 and CDR2: ENHRY, SYGVKD. CDR3 in amino acids: CATGTGESRLNF. CDR3 nucleotide sequence: TGTGCCACGGGGACAGGGGAGTCCCGGTTAAATTTT.

The chain is built from TRBV6-5 and TRBJ2-7; the D gene is possibly TRBD1 (5 bases). The CDR3 loop spans 15 amino acids. Germline CDR1 reads MNHEY; CDR2 reads SVGAGI. Trimming took 4 bases from V and 7 from J, leaving 20 bases between them. The CDR3 DNA follows: TGTGCCAGCAGTTCCACAGGTTCAGCTTTCGGTGAGCAGTACTTC. This sequence encodes CASSSTGSAFGEQYF.

The chain is built from TRBV2 and TRBJ2-3; tentative D call: TRBD2 (5 bases). Germline CDR1 is SNHLY and CDR2 is FYNNEI. Deletions cut 7 bases from V and 1 base from J, with 15 bases between. The CDR3 has 15 residues. CDR3 sequence (DNA): TGTGCCAGCAACGCCGGGAAAGGCGGCACAGATACGCAGTATTTT. Its translation: CASNAGKGGTDTQYF.

The rearrangement uses TRBV25-1 and TRBJ1-4, with D tentatively TRBD1 (5 bases). With 3 bases removed from V and 7 bases from J, the gap between germline ends came to 15 bases. This CDR3 contains 15 residues. The germline gives CDR1 MGHDK, CDR2 SYGVNS. DNA of the CDR3: TGTGCCAGCAGTGATCTAGGAGGGGCTGGTGAAAAACTGTTTTTT. It specifies CASSDLGGAGEKLFF.

This chain uses TRBV11-2 with TRBJ2-3, with D uncertain. The CDR3 is made up of 15 amino acids. Trimming stripped 1 base from V and 0 bases from J, with 8 bases between. Germline V CDR1 and CDR2: SGHAT, FQNNGV. The CDR3 protein is CASSLAPRSTDTQYF. The CDR3 DNA reads as TGTGCCAGCAGCTTAGCGCCGAGGAGCACAGATACGCAGTATTTT.

The V gene is TRBV18, the J gene TRBJ2-7; 8 nucleotides line up with TRBD1. The germline V gene has CDR1 KGHSH and CDR2 LQKENI. V lost 3 bases, J lost 3 bases, and 1 base stayed unmatched. This CDR3 is built from 13 residues. CDR3 sequence: CASSPDRDYEQYF. CDR3 sequence (DNA): TGTGCCAGCTCACCGGACAGGGACTACGAGCAGTACTTC.

The genes are TRBV5-4 and TRBJ2-5, with 9 bases fitting TRBD2. CDR3 length: 14 residues. CDR1 SGHNT and CDR2 YYREEE come from the germline V gene (reference sequence). V shed 4 bases, J shed 1 base, and the junction held 2 bases outside the gene matches. The CDR3 coding sequence is TGTGCCAGCAGCCTAGCGGGGATCCAAGAGACCCAGTACTTC. Protein product: CASSLAGIQETQYF. Variable domain in full (rest from reference TRBV5-4 and TRBJ2-5): ETGVTQSPTHLIKTRGQQVTLRCSSQSGHNTVSWYQQALGQGPQFIFQYYREEENGRGNFPPRFSGLQFPNYSSELNVNALELDDSALYLCASSLAGIQETQYFGPGTRLLVL.

This chain uses TRBV7-9 with TRBJ2-5, with D unresolved. The V end lost 6 bases, the J end lost 3 bases, and 8 bases lay between the germline ends. Germline CDR1 reads SEHNR; CDR2 reads FQNEAQ (reference sequence). This CDR3 is built from 12 residues. Here the CDR3 reads CASRPLEETQYF. The CDR3 coding sequence is TGTGCCAGCAGACCATTAGAAGAGACCCAGTACTTC.